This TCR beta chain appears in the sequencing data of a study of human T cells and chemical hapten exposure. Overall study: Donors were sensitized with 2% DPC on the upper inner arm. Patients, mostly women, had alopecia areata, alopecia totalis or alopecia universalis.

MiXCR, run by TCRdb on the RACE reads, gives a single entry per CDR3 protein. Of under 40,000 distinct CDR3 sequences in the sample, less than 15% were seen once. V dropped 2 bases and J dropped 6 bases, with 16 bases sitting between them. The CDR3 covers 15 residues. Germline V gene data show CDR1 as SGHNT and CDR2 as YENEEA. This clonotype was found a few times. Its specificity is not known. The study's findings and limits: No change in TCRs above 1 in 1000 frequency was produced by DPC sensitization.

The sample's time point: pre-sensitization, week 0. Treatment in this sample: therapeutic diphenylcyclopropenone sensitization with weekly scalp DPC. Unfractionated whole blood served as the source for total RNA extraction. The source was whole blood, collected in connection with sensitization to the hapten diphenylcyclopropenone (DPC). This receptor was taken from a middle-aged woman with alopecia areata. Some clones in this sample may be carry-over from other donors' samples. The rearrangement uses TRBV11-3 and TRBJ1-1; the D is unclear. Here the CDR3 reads CASSLSSGVVSEAFF. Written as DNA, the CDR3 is TGTGCCAGCAGCTTATCCTCCGGGGTCGTATCTGAAGCTTTCTTT.